This TCR beta chain was captured by sequencing in a study of Ad26.COV2.S vaccination and SARS-CoV-2 variants. Profiling relied on immunoSEQ multiplex PCR, and the TCRdb table lists in-frame clones only, not all of them. The data contain 300,000 to 400,000 clones, about 90% of them singletons. Germline lookup yields CDR1 SSHAT and CDR2 FNYEAQ (reference sequence). This CDR3 comprises 15 residues. Concerning this clone itself: The antigen remains unidentified. An end of the junction differs from the germline gene, which may be a read error.

The study, taken as a whole, reports: Relative to placebo recipients, vaccine recipients exhibited elevated spike-specific TCR breadth. A substantial breadth of spike-specific CD8+ and CD4+ T cell responses after vaccination has been reported. Recipients of either vaccine or placebo displayed similar breadth of non-spike TCRs.

This TCR was recovered from a human donor who had recovered from COVID-19. Sequenced material: peripheral blood, taken after recovery from COVID-19. The chain is built from TRBV7-7 and TRBJ2-3; 7 bases are a match to TRBD2. Here the CDR3 reads CASSWGTSGTDTQYF. The CDR3 nucleotides are TGTGCTAGCAGCTGGGGTACTAGCGGCACAGATACGCAGTATTTT.